Reported below is one T cell receptor beta chain. What it binds is not known. These data originate in a study of cytomegalovirus exposure and HLA in healthy donors. Across the whole study: An early data release held some 85 million unique TCRs from HLA-typed donors.

Points from the study as a whole: Data from an earlier analysis indicated that most TCR beta V segments were productive either about 87% or about 30% of the time. It emerged from a later analysis that several of the most significant clusters appeared to be linked to common viral pathogens. Available immune exposure information was restricted to CMV serostatus only.

J was trimmed by 6 bases and V by 0 bases; bases with no gene match: 7. CDR3 length: 16 amino acids. The V gene's germline CDR1 is MGHRA and CDR2 YSYEKL. This PCR relied on a set of 60 Vbeta primers and 13 Jbeta primers. Assay: immunoSEQ multiplex PCR; the TCRdb copy retains only in-frame clones and omits some. Of 100,000 to 150,000 clones in the sample, 60% to 85% are singletons; the top ten hold around 1.3%. V gene TRBV4-1 combines with J gene TRBJ2-1; TRBD2 matches 8 bases. Sequenced input: PBMCs. The TCR was taken from a female donor in good health and CMV-seronegative. The chain's CDR3 is CASSQDGGSGVNEQFF. CDR3 bases: TGCGCCAGCAGCCAAGATGGGGGTAGCGGGGTCAATGAGCAGTTCTTC.